This paragraph reports one T cell receptor beta chain. V gave up 4 bases and J gave up 3 bases, with 11 bases separating them. The length of the CDR3 is 14 residues. The germline CDR1 and CDR2 sequences are SGHDT and YYEEEE. As handled by the study authors: From reference gene primer amplification, estimates of nucleated cell counts were derived. Produced via immunoSEQ multiplex PCR; TCRdb's table is partial and in-frame only. From that table come the V and J calls and clone size; the DNA was used to work out D and trimming. The sample yields about 200,000 clones, almost 85% seen once. This sample was taken from a study of blood T cell repertoires in COVID-19. Across the study: COVID-19 samples collected from the United States, Italy and Spain covered acute and convalescent phases. T cells, B-cell-depleted T cells, or PBMCs supplied cDNA or gDNA.

Input material: peripheral blood. The receptor comes from a human donor with acute or convalescent COVID-19. The donor label of this sample is uncertain. The chain has TRBV5-6 and TRBJ1-3; the D is unclear. The CDR3 region is CASSESGGGNTIYF. The DNA of the CDR3 is TGTGCCAGCAGCGAAAGCGGCGGTGGAAACACCATATATTTT.